These T cell receptor beta chains were read from a single sample in a study of blood T cell repertoires in COVID-19. TCRdb keeps only in-frame clones here, not all; method: immunoSEQ multiplex PCR. Among 97,000 or so clones, roughly 82% were seen once, and the ten largest hold 11%. The sequenced sample was peripheral blood. The receptor source for this set is a man aged 65 to 79 with active or convalescent COVID-19. Each CDR3 is given with its conserved first and last residue. A D gene is named only where the DNA matches it firmly. The size field is filled for only some rows; it gives once, few, many or a size class.

V: TRBV7-9
D: TRBD1
J: TRBJ2-5
size: -
DNA: TGTGCCAGCAGCTCCGATTTGCCAGGGGGCGAGACCCAGTACTTC
CDR3: CASSSDLPGGETQYF

V: TRBV13
D: TRBD2
J: TRBJ2-7
size: few
DNA: TGTGCCAGCAGCTTTGGGGGGGTCTACGAGCAGTACTTC
CDR3: CASSFGGVYEQYF

V: TRBV7-9
D: TRBD2
J: TRBJ2-1
size: -
DNA: TGTGCCAGCAGCTTCGGTAGCGGGTACAATGAGCAGTTCTTC
CDR3: CASSFGSGYNEQFF

V: TRBV24-1
D: TRBD1
J: TRBJ2-3
size: -
DNA: TGTGCCACCAGTGAAGGGGGCTCAACTGCTCACACAGATACGCAGTATTTT
CDR3: CATSEGGSTAHTDTQYF

V: TRBV6-1
D: -
J: TRBJ1-2
size: -
DNA: TGTGCCAGCAGTGATTCTGGGGGCGGCTGGGGCTATGGCTACACCTTC
CDR3: CASSDSGGGWGYGYTF

V: TRBV20-1
D: -
J: TRBJ2-7
size: -
DNA: TGCAGTGCCCAAGACTTCTACGAGCAGTACTTC
CDR3: CSAQDFYEQYF

V: TRBV7-2
D: -
J: TRBJ2-3
size: -
DNA: TGTGCCAGCAGCTACGACAGCTCAGGGACAGATACGCAGTATTTT
CDR3: CASSYDSSGTDTQYF

V: TRBV5-8
D: TRBD1
J: TRBJ1-1
size: -
DNA: TGTGCCAGCAGCACCATTACAGGGGCCCCCACTGAAGCTTTCTTT
CDR3: CASSTITGAPTEAFF

V: TRBV11-3
D: -
J: TRBJ2-5
size: -
DNA: TGTGCCAGCAGCCACAGGGACCGAGAGACCCAGTACTTC
CDR3: CASSHRDRETQYF

V: TRBV7-2
D: -
J: TRBJ2-7
size: -
DNA: TGTGCCAGCAGCTCCAGGGTGAGCTCCTACGAGCAGTACTTC
CDR3: CASSSRVSSYEQYF

V: TRBV11-3
D: TRBD2
J: TRBJ2-3
size: -
DNA: TGTGCCAGCAGCTTCCCCGTAGCGGGGAGGACAGATACGCAGTATTTT
CDR3: CASSFPVAGRTDTQYF

V: TRBV11-2
D: TRBD2
J: TRBJ2-7
size: once
DNA: TGTGCCAGCAGCTTAAGGGTGGACCGACTAGCGGGGTTGTTCTACGAGCAGTACTTC
CDR3: CASSLRVDRLAGLFYEQYF

V: TRBV10-2
D: -
J: TRBJ1-5
size: -
DNA: TGCGCCAGCAGTGATCAGGGTCGCAATCAGCCCCAGCATTTT
CDR3: CASSDQGRNQPQHF

V: TRBV9
D: -
J: TRBJ2-2
size: -
DNA: TGTGCCAGCGGTCCCAGGAGGGCCGGGGAGCTGTTTTTT
CDR3: CASGPRRAGELFF

V: TRBV10-3
D: TRBD1
J: TRBJ1-2
size: -
DNA: TGTGCCATCAGTGGGGACAGGGGCTATGTGAGTGGCTACACCTTC
CDR3: CAISGDRGYVSGYTF

V: TRBV5-1
D: TRBD2
J: TRBJ2-1
size: -
DNA: TGCGCCAGCAGCTTGGGTGGACTAGCGGATTACAATGAGCAGTTCTTC
CDR3: CASSLGGLADYNEQFF

V: TRBV29-1
D: TRBD2
J: TRBJ2-5
size: -
DNA: TGCAGCGTTGCCCTGCGCGGGGGGGAAGAGACCCAGTACTTC
CDR3: CSVALRGGEETQYF

V: TRBV4-2
D: TRBD1
J: TRBJ1-5
size: -
DNA: TGTGCCAGCAGCCTAACCGGGACAGGGGGTTGGCAGCCCCAGCATTTT
CDR3: CASSLTGTGGWQPQHF

V: TRBV4-2
D: -
J: TRBJ1-6
size: -
DNA: TGTGCCAGCAGCCAAGACCTCACTCTCAATTCACCCCTCCACTTT
CDR3: CASSQDLTLNSPLHF

V: TRBV6-6
D: -
J: TRBJ1-1
size: few
DNA: TGTGCCAGCAGTCCCCTCTCCCCCAACACTGAAGCTTTCTTT
CDR3: CASSPLSPNTEAFF

V: TRBV12-3/TRBV12-4
D: TRBD1
J: TRBJ1-1
size: -
DNA: TGTGCCAGCAGTTTCAGGGGGTACACTGAAGCTTTCTTT
CDR3: CASSFRGYTEAFF

V: TRBV4-2
D: -
J: TRBJ2-6
size: -
DNA: TGTGCCAGCAGCCAAGAACCAGCTGGGGCCAACGTCCTGACTTTC
CDR3: CASSQEPAGANVLTF

V: TRBV9
D: TRBD1
J: TRBJ1-6
size: -
DNA: TGTGCCAGCAGCGTAGGCTGGACAGGAGTATCACCCCTCCACTTT
CDR3: CASSVGWTGVSPLHF

V: TRBV6-2/TRBV6-3
D: TRBD1
J: TRBJ2-7
size: -
DNA: TGTGCCAGCAGTTACTCGGGGACAGGGGGGCGAGAGCAGTACTTC
CDR3: CASSYSGTGGREQYF

V: TRBV5-8
D: -
J: TRBJ1-2
size: few
DNA: TGTGCCAGCCGCACAACAGGCTTTGGAGGCTACACCTTC
CDR3: CASRTTGFGGYTF

V: TRBV5-1
D: -
J: TRBJ1-2
size: -
DNA: TGCGCCAGCAGCCCCGGACAACCCCCCTATGGCTACACCTTC
CDR3: CASSPGQPPYGYTF

V: TRBV11-3
D: -
J: TRBJ2-7
size: -
DNA: TGTGCCAGCAGCCCGGGACTCGGCGAGCAGTACTTC
CDR3: CASSPGLGEQYF

V: TRBV6-2/TRBV6-3
D: TRBD1
J: TRBJ1-2
size: few
DNA: TGTGCCAGCAGTTCCCCGACAGGGGCCTATGGCTACACCTTC
CDR3: CASSSPTGAYGYTF

V: TRBV7-6
D: TRBD1
J: TRBJ2-1
size: -
DNA: TGTGCCAGCAGTTTAGTGGTTGGGACAGGGATTGATAATGAGCAGTTCTTC
CDR3: CASSLVVGTGIDNEQFF

V: TRBV7-3
D: TRBD2
J: TRBJ2-3
size: -
DNA: TGTGCCAGCAGCCTCTTCCCGGGACTAAGCACAGATACGCAGTATTTT
CDR3: CASSLFPGLSTDTQYF

V: TRBV27
D: TRBD2
J: TRBJ2-1
size: -
DNA: TGTGCCAGCACCTTGATGTCAAGGCTAGCGGGGGTGAATGAGCAGTTCTTC
CDR3: CASTLMSRLAGVNEQFF

V: TRBV5-6
D: -
J: TRBJ1-4
size: -
DNA: TGTGCCAGCAGAAGGACATGGACTAATGAAAAACTGTTTTTT
CDR3: CASRRTWTNEKLFF

V: TRBV11-2
D: -
J: TRBJ1-1
size: -
DNA: TGTGCCAGCAGGCCTAGCGGGGGTTCCACTGAAGCTTTCTTT
CDR3: CASRPSGGSTEAFF

V: TRBV5-6
D: -
J: TRBJ1-5
size: -
DNA: TGTGCCAGCAGCTTCAATGAGGGTTACAATCAGCCCCAGCATTTT
CDR3: CASSFNEGYNQPQHF

V: TRBV6-5
D: TRBD2
J: TRBJ2-2
size: few
DNA: TGTGCCAGCAGTTACCCAAGTTCGGGGGGCGGGGAGCTGTTTTTT
CDR3: CASSYPSSGGGELFF